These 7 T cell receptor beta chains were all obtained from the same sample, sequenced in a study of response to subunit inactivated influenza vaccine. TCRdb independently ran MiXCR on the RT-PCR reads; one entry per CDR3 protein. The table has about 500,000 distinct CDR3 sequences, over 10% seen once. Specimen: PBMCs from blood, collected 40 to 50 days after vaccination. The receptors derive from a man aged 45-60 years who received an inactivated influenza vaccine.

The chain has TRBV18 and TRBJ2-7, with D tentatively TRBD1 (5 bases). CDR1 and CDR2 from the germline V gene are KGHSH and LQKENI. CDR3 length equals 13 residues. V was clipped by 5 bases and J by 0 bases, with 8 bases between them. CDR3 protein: CASSGAFSYEQYF. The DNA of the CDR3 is TGTGCCAGCTCAGGGGCCTTCTCCTACGAGCAGTACTTC.

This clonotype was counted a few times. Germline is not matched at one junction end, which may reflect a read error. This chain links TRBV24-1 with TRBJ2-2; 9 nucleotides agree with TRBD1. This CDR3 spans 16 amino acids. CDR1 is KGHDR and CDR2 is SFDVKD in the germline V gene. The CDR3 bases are TGTGCCACCAGGGATTACAACAGGGGGCTCACCGGGGAGCTGTTTTTT. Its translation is CATRDYNRGLTGELFF.

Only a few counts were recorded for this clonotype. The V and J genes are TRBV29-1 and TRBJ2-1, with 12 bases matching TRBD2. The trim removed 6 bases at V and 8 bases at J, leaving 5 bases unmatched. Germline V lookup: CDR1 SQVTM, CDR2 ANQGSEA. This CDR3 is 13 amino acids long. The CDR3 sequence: CSVTSGRMDEQFF. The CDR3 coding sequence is TGCAGCGTGACTAGCGGGAGAATGGATGAGCAGTTCTTC.

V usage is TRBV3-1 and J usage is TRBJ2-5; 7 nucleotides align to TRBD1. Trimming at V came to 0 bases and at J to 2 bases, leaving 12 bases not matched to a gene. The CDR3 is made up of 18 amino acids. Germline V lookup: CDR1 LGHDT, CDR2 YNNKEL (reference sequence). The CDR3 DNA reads TGTGCCAGCAGCCAAGAAACCCCCTCACAGGGGCAACAAGAGACCCAGTACTTC. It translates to CASSQETPSQGQQETQYF.

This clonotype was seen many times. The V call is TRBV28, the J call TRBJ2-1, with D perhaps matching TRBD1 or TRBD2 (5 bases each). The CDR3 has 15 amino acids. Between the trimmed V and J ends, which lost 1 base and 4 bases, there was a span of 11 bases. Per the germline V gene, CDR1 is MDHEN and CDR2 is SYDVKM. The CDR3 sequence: CASSLSGTLYNEQFF. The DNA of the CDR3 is TGTGCCAGCAGTTTATCCGGGACCCTATACAATGAGCAGTTCTTC.

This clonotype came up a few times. The CDR3 is CASSLSTQGTGELFF. The CDR3 region has the DNA TGTGCCAGCAGTTTATCGACCCAGGGGACCGGGGAGCTGTTTTTT. The V call is TRBV27, the J call TRBJ2-2; D might be TRBD1 (6 bases). Germline-derived CDR1 and CDR2 are MNHEY and SMNVEV (reference sequence). The germline V and J ends were trimmed by 0 bases and 5 bases, with 10 bases remaining between them. The CDR3 totals 15 residues.

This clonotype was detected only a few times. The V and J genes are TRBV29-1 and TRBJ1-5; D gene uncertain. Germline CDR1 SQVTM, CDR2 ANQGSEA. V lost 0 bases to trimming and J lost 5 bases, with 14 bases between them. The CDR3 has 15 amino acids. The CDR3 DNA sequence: TGCAGCGTTGAAGAACACAAGACCGATTATCAGCCCCAGCATTTT. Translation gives CSVEEHKTDYQPQHF.